This T cell receptor (beta chain) was captured in a study of technical replicates of blood from several donors. Libraries were prepared by immunoSEQ multiplex PCR; TCRdb keeps only in-frame clonotypes and omits some of them. The data hold 40,000 to 55,000 clones, with 90% to 96% observed a single time. V trimming: 4 bases; J trimming: 6 bases; junction bases outside the gene matches: 3. The CDR3 extends over 13 amino acids. The germline V gene has CDR1 LNHDA and CDR2 SQIVND (reference sequence). This chain links TRBV19 with TRBJ1-2; 9 bases map to TRBD1. The sample consisted of T cells isolated from PBMCs. The clonotype originates from a human donor in good health. This CDR3 reads CASSTRDRDGYTF. The CDR3 bases are TGTGCCAGTAGTACACGGGACAGGGATGGCTACACCTTC.